The 28 T cell receptor beta chains listed next were all sequenced from one sample in a study of blood T cell repertoires in COVID-19. Clones were sequenced by immunoSEQ multiplex PCR, and TCRdb holds only the in-frame ones, with some missing. There are 60,000 to 75,000 clones in the sample; about 89% occur only once, and over 10% lies in the top ten. The sequenced sample was peripheral blood. Receptors were obtained from an older woman with acute or convalescent COVID-19.

The chain recombines TRBV5-6 with TRBJ2-1; tentative D call: TRBD2 (6 bases). The CDR3 totals 13 residues. With 5 bases removed from V and 9 bases from J, the gap between germline ends came to 15 bases. CDR1 SGHDT and CDR2 YYEEEE come from the germline V gene. The chain's CDR3 is CASREGTYGEQFF. The DNA of the CDR3 is TGTGCCAGCAGGGAGGGTACCTACGGTGAGCAGTTCTTC. Variable domain in full (rest from reference TRBV5-6 and TRBJ2-1): DAGVTQSPTHLIKTRGQQVTLRCSPKSGHDTVSWYQQALGQGPQFIFQYYEEEERQRGNFPDRFSGHQFPNYSSELNVNALLLGDSALYLCASREGTYGEQFFGPGTRLTVL.

This clone was observed a handful of times. The J gene is TRBJ2-7, the V gene TRBV9; possibly TRBD2 for D (5 bases). V was trimmed by 4 bases and J by 2 bases, leaving 10 bases between them. The length of the CDR3 is 13 residues. The V gene's germline CDR1 is SGDLS and CDR2 YYNGEE. CDR3 amino acids: CASSPTGTYEQYF. The CDR3 DNA sequence: TGTGCCAGCAGCCCAACCGGGACCTACGAGCAGTACTTC.

This clone was seen only a few times. The chain combines TRBV6-6 with TRBJ2-3, with 9 positions matching TRBD2. Trimming removed 5 bases from V and 4 bases from J; junction bases left unmatched: 7. This CDR3 region has 15 residues. CDR1 and CDR2 from the germline V gene are MNHNY and SVGAGI (reference sequence). CDR3 in DNA: TGTGCCAGCAGTCTGGCGGGGGGGCCCCCAGATACGCAGTATTTT. Protein: CASSLAGGPPDTQYF.

The chain combines TRBV3-1 (or the pseudogene TRBV3-2) with TRBJ2-3; possible D gene TRBD2, 5 bases. Germline CDR1 LGHDT, CDR2 YNNKEL (reference sequence). CDR3 length equals 15 residues. V shed 5 bases and J shed 0 bases, with 12 bases lying between them. The CDR3 here is CASSSARTSTDTQYF. CDR3 DNA: TGTGCCAGCAGCTCAGCGCGGACTAGCACAGATACGCAGTATTTT.

This clone was seen once. The CDR3 DNA is TGTGCCAGCAGCTTAGTTGGGACAGGATCCTACGAGCAGTACTTC. Residues: CASSLVGTGSYEQYF. The rearrangement joins TRBV7-9 to TRBJ2-7; TRBD1 aligns across 8 bases. Germline V gene data show CDR1 as SEHNR and CDR2 as FQNEAQ (reference sequence). The junction had 3 bases not matched to a gene; V was cut back by 1 base and J by 1 base. CDR3 length: 15 amino acids.

This chain links TRBV6-6 with TRBJ2-2; no firm D call. The CDR3 runs 14 residues. Between the trimmed V and J ends, which lost 6 bases and 0 bases, there was a span of 8 bases. CDR1 is MNHNY and CDR2 is SVGAGI in the germline V gene (reference sequence). Written as DNA, the CDR3 is TGTGCCAGCAGACCACATACGAACACCGGGGAGCTGTTTTTT. The encoded protein is CASRPHTNTGELFF.

The rearrangement uses TRBV11-3 and TRBJ2-1, with TRBD2 matching over 11 bases. The ends lost 5 bases at V and 5 bases at J; junction bases unmatched: 8. The germline V gene has CDR1 SGHNT and CDR2 YENEEA. This CDR3 comprises 16 residues. The CDR3 DNA reads TGTGCCAGCAGCCGGAGGACTAGCGGGCCCCACAATGAGCAGTTCTTC. Its protein product is CASSRRTSGPHNEQFF. Looking up the rest from reference TRBV11-3 and TRBJ2-1 gives the full variable domain: EAGVVQSPRYKIIEKKQPVAFWCNPISGHNTLYWYLQNLGQGPELLIRYENEEAVDDSQLPKDRFSAERLKGVDSTLKIQPAELGDSAVYLCASSRRTSGPHNEQFFGPGTRLTVL.

This chain connects TRBV19 to TRBJ2-3; TRBD1 matches at 8 bases. This CDR3 comprises 16 residues. Germline CDR1 reads LNHDA; CDR2 reads SQIVND (reference sequence). Germline trimming cut 4 bases from V and 3 bases from J; bases unmatched to any gene: 9. The CDR3 reads CASSNPRQGATDTQYF. CDR3 DNA: TGTGCCAGTAGTAACCCCAGGCAGGGGGCAACAGATACGCAGTATTTT.

The chain is built from TRBV27 and TRBJ2-2; 7 bases agree with TRBD1. The CDR3 contains 15 residues. The germline V gene encodes CDR1 MNHEY and CDR2 SMNVEV (reference sequence). V lost 3 bases and J lost 1; bases outside the gene matches: 2. In DNA form, the CDR3 reads TGTGCCAGCAGTTTTAACAGGGGGAACACCGGGGAGCTGTTTTTT. It encodes CASSFNRGNTGELFF.

The CDR3 here is CASSSRQGYTEAFF. The DNA for the CDR3 is TGTGCCAGCAGTTCCCGACAGGGGTACACTGAAGCTTTCTTT. The V gene is TRBV6-5, the J gene TRBJ1-1, with 8 bases fitting TRBD1. The germline V gene encodes CDR1 MNHEY and CDR2 SVGAGI. With V trimmed by 4 bases and J by 3 bases, 4 bases remained unmatched. CDR3 length: 14 amino acids.

This clone has just a few counts. CDR3 coding DNA: TGTGCCAGCAGCCGCCGGGACAGGGATTCACCCCTCCACTTT. Its protein product is CASSRRDRDSPLHF. This sequence joins TRBV3-1 (or the pseudogene TRBV3-2) and TRBJ1-6; 9 bases fit TRBD1. CDR3 length: 14 amino acids. Germline CDR1 and CDR2: LGHDT and YNNKEL (reference sequence). V was pared by 4 bases and J by 8 bases, with 3 bases of the junction left unmatched.

The chain links TRBV28 to TRBJ2-3, with 7 bases aligning to TRBD1. CDR3 length: 15 amino acids. The germline gives CDR1 MDHEN, CDR2 SYDVKM. V was pared by 6 bases and J by 2 bases, with 8 bases of the junction left unmatched. Here the CDR3 DNA reads TGTGCCAGCAGCACCGGGACAGCCTTCACAGATACGCAGTATTTT. Amino acid sequence: CASSTGTAFTDTQYF.

The CDR3 sequence is CASSEHQGFWVDGYTF. The CDR3 bases are TGCGCCAGCAGTGAACACCAGGGTTTTTGGGTGGATGGCTACACCTTC. The chain uses TRBV10-1 and TRBJ1-2; tentative D call: TRBD1 (5 bases). The CDR3 extends over 16 amino acids. V was clipped by 3 bases and J by 6 bases, with 20 bases between them. CDR1 is WNHNN and CDR2 is SYGVQD in the germline V gene (reference sequence).

The rearrangement joins TRBV11-1 to TRBJ2-7; the D gene is possibly TRBD2 (6 bases). The CDR3 extends over 16 amino acids. V was cut by 2 bases and J by 0 bases, with 14 bases left in between. Germline assignment: CDR1 SGHAT and CDR2 FQDESV (reference sequence). CDR3: CASSLSRGAFSYEQYF. CDR3 nucleotide sequence: TGTGCCAGCAGCTTATCCCGCGGGGCTTTCTCCTACGAGCAGTACTTC. The whole variable domain, remainder taken from reference TRBV11-1 and TRBJ2-7, is EAEVAQSPRYKITEKSQAVAFWCDPISGHATLYWYRQILGQGPELLVQFQDESVVDDSQLPKDRFSAERLKGVDSTLKIQPAELGDSAMYLCASSLSRGAFSYEQYFGPGTRLTVT.

The genes are TRBV10-3 and TRBJ1-1, with TRBD1 identical over 7 bases. J lost 4 bases, V lost 4 bases, and 3 bases had no gene match. This CDR3 contains 13 residues. The germline gives CDR1 ENHRY, CDR2 SYGVKD. CDR3 region: CAISGPGGTEAFF. The DNA for the CDR3 is TGTGCCATCAGTGGCCCAGGGGGCACTGAAGCTTTCTTT.

The chain couples TRBV30 to TRBJ2-7; TRBD1 might be the D (6 bases). Trimming pared 7 bases from V and 5 bases from J, leaving 27 bases between. CDR1 and CDR2 from the germline V gene are GTSNPN and SVGIG (reference sequence). The length of the CDR3 is 16 residues. DNA for the CDR3: TGTGCCTTTTATAAGGGACAAGGGGAGTTTGGGAACGAGCAGTACTTC. Its protein is CAFYKGQGEFGNEQYF.

CDR3 sequence (DNA): TGTGCCAGCAGTGGTTATCGGGACTTCGGGGCCTACGAGCAGTACTTC. Protein sequence: CASSGYRDFGAYEQYF. V usage is TRBV2 and J usage is TRBJ2-7, with a possible D match to TRBD2 (6 bases). The V gene's germline CDR1 is SNHLY and CDR2 FYNNEI. With 4 bases removed from V and 2 bases from J, the gap between germline ends came to 18 bases. This CDR3 spans 16 amino acids.

The J gene is TRBJ1-4, the V gene TRBV10-3; D unclear. CDR3 length equals 15 residues. Germline CDR1 ENHRY, CDR2 SYGVKD. Trimming shortened V by 6 bases and J by 2 bases, and 13 bases separated the two germline ends. The CDR3 DNA is TGTGCCATCAGGGCGGGGTCGGATACTAATGAAAAACTGTTTTTT. Translated: CAIRAGSDTNEKLFF.

The V call is TRBV19, the J call TRBJ2-3; TRBD1 aligns across 7 bases. V gave up 4 bases and J gave up 4 bases; unmatched junction bases: 8. Germline CDR1 and CDR2: LNHDA and SQIVND (reference sequence). The CDR3 sequence is 15 residues long. The CDR3: CASSKDRVPPDTQYF. CDR3 sequence (DNA): TGTGCCAGTAGTAAAGACAGGGTCCCTCCAGATACGCAGTATTTT.

This chain uses TRBV7-9 with TRBJ2-2; no firm D call. Germline V lookup: CDR1 SEHNR, CDR2 FQNEAQ (reference sequence). The CDR3 is 14 amino acids. V was shortened by 5 bases and J by 4 bases, with 11 bases between the two germline ends. CDR3 region: CASSTPSPTGELFF. For the CDR3, the DNA is TGTGCCAGCAGCACCCCGAGTCCCACCGGGGAGCTGTTTTTT.

The chain is built from TRBV19 and TRBJ2-1, with 7 bases aligning to TRBD2. V lost 5 bases and J lost 8; bases outside the gene matches: 9. Germline V gives CDR1 LNHDA, CDR2 SQIVND (reference sequence). There are 14 residues in the CDR3. DNA of the CDR3: TGTGCCAGTAGTTTCGGGGGGTCCGGGGATGAGCAGTTCTTC. Translating gives CASSFGGSGDEQFF.

This chain's CDR3 is CARSLVEGSYTDTQYF. The CDR3 nucleotides read TGTGCCAGAAGCTTGGTGGAGGGGTCCTACACAGATACGCAGTATTTT. The V and J genes are TRBV5-3 and TRBJ2-3; D possibly corresponds to TRBD2 (6 bases). TRBV5-3 is noted as an ORF with a role that remains uncertain. V lost 0 bases, J lost 2 bases, and 13 bases lay in between. CDR3 size: 16 residues.

This clone was found once. In DNA, the CDR3 is TGCGCCAGCAGCGAGTCGGGACAGAGCACAGATACGCAGTATTTT. Its translation: CASSESGQSTDTQYF. The chain carries TRBV5-1 and TRBJ2-3; 7 bases agree with TRBD1. This CDR3 has 15 amino acids. V dropped 4 bases and J dropped 0; count of bases not matched to a gene: 5. Per germline, CDR1 SGHRS and CDR2 YFSETQ.

This rearrangement joins TRBV7-6 to TRBJ2-3, with TRBD2 identical over 9 bases. The ends lost 2 bases at V and 0 bases at J; junction bases unmatched: 6. This CDR3 region has 17 residues. Germline V gene data show CDR1 as SGHVS and CDR2 as FNYEAQ. DNA for the CDR3: TGTGCCAGCAGCTTATTAGCGGGGGCTTTCAGCACAGATACGCAGTATTTT. This codes for CASSLLAGAFSTDTQYF.

The genes are TRBV7-2 and TRBJ2-7, with 10 bases matching TRBD2. Germline lookup yields CDR1 SGHTA and CDR2 FQGNSA. Losses at the gene ends were 2 bases for V and 4 bases for J; bases not matched to a gene: 8. The CDR3 covers 16 residues. CDR3 nucleotide sequence: TGTGCCAGCAGCTTATCCCCGGCTAGCGGGGGATACGAGCAGTACTTC. It codes for CASSLSPASGGYEQYF.

This clone occurred a few times. The CDR3, as DNA: TGTGCCAGCAATCGAGGCGGGGGGGCCCACGAGCAGTACTTC. As protein: CASNRGGGAHEQYF. The genes are TRBV2 and TRBJ2-7; the match to TRBD2 covers 9 bases. The CDR3 is 14 residues long. Germline values: CDR1 SNHLY, CDR2 FYNNEI. Trimming cost V 7 bases and J 5 bases; bases outside gene matches: 9.

In its sample, this clone was seen once. V is TRBV28 and J is TRBJ2-3; 7 bases are shared with TRBD2. The ends lost 5 bases at V and 1 base at J; junction bases unmatched: 9. CDR1 is MDHEN, CDR2 SYDVKM, per germline. The CDR3 is made up of 16 amino acids. In DNA, the CDR3 is TGTGCCAGCAGTCTCCCATTGAGCGGGGGCACAGATACGCAGTATTTT. Its translation is CASSLPLSGGTDTQYF.

This clone was detected only a few times. This sequence joins TRBV7-9 and TRBJ2-3; 10 bases match TRBD2. Trimming cost V 2 bases and J 8 bases; bases outside gene matches: 7. CDR3 length equals 15 residues. The V gene's germline CDR1 is SEHNR and CDR2 FQNEAQ (reference sequence). The chain's CDR3 is CASSLTSSGSSTQYF. The CDR3 DNA reads TGTGCCAGCAGCTTAACGTCTAGCGGGAGCAGTACGCAGTATTTT. Using reference TRBV7-9 and TRBJ2-3 for the parts outside the CDR3, the full variable domain is DTGVSQNPRHKITKRGQNVTFRCDPISEHNRLYWYRQTLGQGPEFLTYFQNEAQLEKSRLLSDRFSAERPKGSFSTLEIQRTEQGDSAMYLCASSLTSSGSSTQYFGPGTRLTVL.